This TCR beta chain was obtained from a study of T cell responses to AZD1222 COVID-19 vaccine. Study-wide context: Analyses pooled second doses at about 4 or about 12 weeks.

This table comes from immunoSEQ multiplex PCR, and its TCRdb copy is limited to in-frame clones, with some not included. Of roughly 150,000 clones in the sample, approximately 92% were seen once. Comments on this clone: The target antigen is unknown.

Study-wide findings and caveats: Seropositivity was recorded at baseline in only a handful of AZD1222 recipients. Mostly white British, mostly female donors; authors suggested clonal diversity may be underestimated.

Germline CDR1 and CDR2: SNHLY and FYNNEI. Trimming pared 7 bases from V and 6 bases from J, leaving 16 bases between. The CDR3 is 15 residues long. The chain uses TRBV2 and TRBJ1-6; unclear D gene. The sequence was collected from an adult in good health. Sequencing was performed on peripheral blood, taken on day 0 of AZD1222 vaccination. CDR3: CASTTQGDGNSPLHF. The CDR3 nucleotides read TGTGCCAGCACCACTCAAGGAGACGGTAATTCACCCCTCCACTTT.